The subject of this entry is one T cell receptor (beta chain). Its antigen is not known. The data originate from a study of OX40 agonist ivuxolimab in advanced cancers. The wider study: About 44% of patients had received prior checkpoint inhibitor therapy. Study-level points and caveats: Some nonresponders also had low normalized T-cell clonal expansion.

Here immunoSEQ multiplex PCR was the method, and the copy in TCRdb shows in-frame clones only, minus some. The sample consists of 10,000 to 15,000 clones, roughly 77% of them appearing once. This CDR3 has 15 residues. V lost 0 bases and J lost 3, with 9 bases in between. Germline assignment: CDR1 LNHNV and CDR2 YYDKDF (reference sequence). The chain is built from TRBV15 and TRBJ1-3; a weak D match, TRBD1 (6 bases). Here the sequenced sample was CD4+ or CD8+ T cells sorted from blood, taken in a trial of the OX40 agonist ivuxolimab. The sequence was collected from an adult with an advanced solid tumor such as melanoma, head and neck, liver or kidney cancer. CDR3 loop: CATSRDLRGGNTIYF. The DNA of the CDR3 is TGTGCCACCAGCAGAGACCTCAGGGGTGGAAACACCATATATTTT.